A selection of T cell receptor beta chains follows, all from one sample in a study of CD8+ T cells in alopecia areata. The data were produced by immunoSEQ multiplex PCR, yet TCRdb's version contains in-frame clones alone and is incomplete. The profile shows 90,000 to 120,000 clones, around 83% of them singletons. This specimen was CD8+ T cells sorted from blood, taken at week 24, from a patient treated with tofacitinib. The source of these receptors is a human donor with alopecia areata. CDR3s include the opening cysteine and the closing phenylalanine or tryptophan. The D gene is left open where the match is weak. Size values are once, few and many counts, or a class for expanded clones, and some rows have none.

>TRBV21-1|NA|NA|TRBJ1-5
TGTGCCAGCAGTTCTGTCGGGGATCATTTT
CASSSVGDHF
>TRBV27|once|TRBD1|TRBJ2-7
TGTGCCAGCAGTCTCCGGACAGGAAATGGTGAGCAGTACTTC
CASSLRTGNGEQYF
>TRBV4-1|NA|NA|TRBJ2-2
TGCGCCAGCAGCCCGTCGCAGGGGCCCGGGGAGCTGTTTTTT
CASSPSQGPGELFF
>TRBV4-2|NA|TRBD2|TRBJ2-3
TGTGCCAGCAGCCAACTAGCGGGGGACACAGATACGCAGTATTTT
CASSQLAGDTDTQYF
>TRBV5-1|NA|NA|TRBJ2-1
TGCGCCAGCAGCTTGGTAGCCCGCGATGAGCAGTTCTTC
CASSLVARDEQFF
>TRBV29-1|NA|NA|TRBJ1-1
TGCAGCGTTGAGACACTGAACACTGAAGCTTTCTTT
CSVETLNTEAFF
>TRBV9|few|NA|TRBJ2-7
TGTGCCAGCAGCCCTCAGGGAGAGCCCCACGAGCAGTACTTC
CASSPQGEPHEQYF
>TRBV15|NA|NA|TRBJ2-7
TGTGCCACCAGCAGAGCACAGGGAGCCGAGCAGTACTTC
CATSRAQGAEQYF
>TRBV10-3|NA|TRBD1|TRBJ2-7
TGTGCCATCAGTACCGGGACAGGGGGCTCCTACGAGCAGTACTTC
CAISTGTGGSYEQYF
>TRBV4-3|NA|TRBD2|TRBJ2-2
TGCGCCAGCAGCCAATACCTAGCGGAGAACACCGGGGAGCTGTTTTTT
CASSQYLAENTGELFF
>TRBV4-3|NA|NA|TRBJ2-3
TGCGCCAGCAGCCAAGATCGTAGCACAGATACGCAGTATTTT
CASSQDRSTDTQYF
>TRBV5-1|NA|NA|TRBJ2-7
TGCGCCAGCAGCTTGGACCCCCTTGGGAGGCCGTACGAGCAGTACTTC
CASSLDPLGRPYEQYF
>TRBV7-9|NA|TRBD1|TRBJ1-2
TGTGCCAGCAGCACGAACAGGGGGGACCTAAGTGAGGACTATGGCTACACCTTC
CASSTNRGDLSEDYGYTF
>TRBV6-6|once|TRBD1|TRBJ1-1
TGTGCCAGCACTAGGACAGGTTTGGGCACTGAAGCTTTCTTT
CASTRTGLGTEAFF
>TRBV7-9|NA|NA|TRBJ2-7
TGTGCCAGCAGCCCCCCCGAAGAACCCGAGCAGTACTTC
CASSPPEEPEQYF
>TRBV7-8|few|NA|TRBJ2-3
TGTGCCAGCAGCTTATCTTTTCCGGGGCTTTCAGATACGCAGTATTTT
CASSLSFPGLSDTQYF
>TRBV7-8|NA|NA|TRBJ1-2
TGTGCCAGCAGCTTAACCCCCCCCGGTGGCTACACCTTC
CASSLTPPGGYTF
>TRBV7-2|once|NA|TRBJ2-1
TGTGCCAGCAGCGTAACCCGGCCTGACTCTCGACTTTACAATGAGCAGTTCTTC
CASSVTRPDSRLYNEQFF
>TRBV7-9|NA|TRBD2|TRBJ2-5
TGTGCCAGCAGTTATAGCGGGCCTCCGGAGACCCAGTACTTC
CASSYSGPPETQYF
>TRBV11-2|NA|NA|TRBJ2-3
TGTGCCAGCAGCTTGGACCTGGATACGCAGTATTTT
CASSLDLDTQYF
>TRBV7-2|once|TRBD1|TRBJ2-7
TGTGCCAGCAGCTTAGTATCGGGACAGTCCGGTTACGAGCAGTACTTC
CASSLVSGQSGYEQYF
>TRBV6-1|NA|NA|TRBJ2-3
TGTGCCAGCAGTTCCTCTAGCACAGATACGCAGTATTTT
CASSSSSTDTQYF
>TRBV11-2|NA|TRBD1|TRBJ1-4
TGTGCCAGCAGCTTAGGAGCCCACAGGGGTTTGGATGAAAAACTGTTTTTT
CASSLGAHRGLDEKLFF
>TRBV5-1|NA|TRBD2|TRBJ2-2
TGCGCCAGCAGCTTAGCCAGCGGGGGATTCGGCGGGGAGCTGTTTTTT
CASSLASGGFGGELFF
>TRBV19|NA|TRBD2|TRBJ2-1
TGTGCCAGCATTAGCGGGGCCCAACCCTACAATGAGCAGTTCTTC
CASISGAQPYNEQFF
>TRBV5-1|NA|NA|TRBJ2-7
TGCGCCAGCAGTTTTGACTTCTCCTACGAGCAGTACTTC
CASSFDFSYEQYF
>TRBV4-3|NA|NA|TRBJ2-1
TGCGCCAGCAGCCAAGATCCGGGCACTTACAATGAGCAGTTCTTC
CASSQDPGTYNEQFF
>TRBV18|NA|NA|TRBJ1-2
TGTGCCAGCTCACCAACCGCAGGGAACTATGGCTACACCTTC
CASSPTAGNYGYTF
>TRBV10-3|NA|TRBD2|TRBJ2-5
TGTGCCATCAGTGAGTTTCGCGGGGGGTCGATGCAAGAGACCCAGTACTTC
CAISEFRGGSMQETQYF
>TRBV7-9|once|NA|TRBJ2-3
TGTGCCAGCAGCCGAAGCACTTGGGCCGGGACAGATACGCAGTATTTT
CASSRSTWAGTDTQYF
>TRBV5-7|once|TRBD1|TRBJ1-2
TGTGCCAGCAGCTGGGGGACAGGGGACTATGGCTACACCTTC
CASSWGTGDYGYTF
>TRBV7-9|NA|NA|TRBJ1-1
TGTGCCAGCAGCGGCGGGCAGGGGAAAGACACTGAAGCTTTCTTT
CASSGGQGKDTEAFF
>TRBV7-6|NA|TRBD2|TRBJ2-3
TGTGCCAGCAGCTTAGCGGGGGGGGCAGATACGCAGTATTTT
CASSLAGGADTQYF
>TRBV11-2|NA|NA|TRBJ2-3
TGTGCCAGCAGCATCGACCATAGCAGCCCCTTGCTACGCACAGATACGCAGTATTTT
CASSIDHSSPLLRTDTQYF
>TRBV7-8|few|TRBD1|TRBJ2-7
TGTGCCAGCAGCCCCAGGGGGCTCTACGAGCAGTACTTC
CASSPRGLYEQYF
>TRBV4-1|NA|NA|TRBJ2-1
TGCGCCAGCAGCCCTGGTATTGATGAGCAGTTCTTC
CASSPGIDEQFF
>TRBV7-9|few|NA|TRBJ2-7
TGTGCCAGCGGAAAAGACGACTCCTACGAGCAGTACTTC
CASGKDDSYEQYF
>TRBV27|NA|TRBD2|TRBJ2-3
TGTGCCAGCAGCCCCCAAGGGAGCGGGGAAACAGATACGCAGTATTTT
CASSPQGSGETDTQYF
>TRBV11-1|NA|TRBD1|TRBJ1-6
TGTGCCAGCAGCCCTCGGGGGACAGACCATTCACCCCTCCACTTT
CASSPRGTDHSPLHF
>TRBV11-2|once|TRBD2|TRBJ2-5
TGTGCCAGCAGCTTGGGACTAGCGGTTCAAGAGACCCAGTACTTC
CASSLGLAVQETQYF
>TRBV6-4|NA|NA|TRBJ2-7
TGTGCCAGCAGGGGTCCTGGGACGGATCCTAACGAGCAGTACTTC
CASRGPGTDPNEQYF
>TRBV14|NA|NA|TRBJ1-2
TGTGCCAGCAGCCAAGTACCCGCAGCCATTAGGAACTATGGCTACACCTTC
CASSQVPAAIRNYGYTF
>TRBV19|NA|TRBD1|TRBJ2-2
TGTGCCAGTAGTCTCAACCCGGACAGGCTCGGGATCGGGGAGCTGTTTTTT
CASSLNPDRLGIGELFF
>TRBV7-9|NA|NA|TRBJ2-7
TGTGCCAGCAGCCCTAGGGGGAGCTACGAGCAGTACTTC
CASSPRGSYEQYF
>TRBV6-1|NA|TRBD2|TRBJ2-5
TGTGCCAGCAGCGTTGACTGGGGGGGGGAGACCCAGTACTTC
CASSVDWGGETQYF
>TRBV7-7|NA|NA|TRBJ2-5
TGTGCTAGCAGCCTCTCAACGGGGATCGGGGAGACCCAGTACTTC
CASSLSTGIGETQYF
>TRBV4-1|NA|TRBD1|TRBJ1-2
TGCGCCAGCAGCCAGGCAGGGGGTGCTGGCTACACCTTC
CASSQAGGAGYTF
>TRBV7-6|NA|NA|TRBJ2-3
TGTGCCAGCAGCTTAGGAGAAGGGGCAGATACGCAGTATTTT
CASSLGEGADTQYF
>TRBV29-1|NA|NA|TRBJ2-7
TGCAGCGTTGAGGAACTAGTCACCTACGAGCAGTACTTC
CSVEELVTYEQYF
>TRBV6-5|NA|NA|TRBJ2-7
TGTGCCAGCAGTTACTCTACAGGGTACGAGCAGTACTTC
CASSYSTGYEQYF
>TRBV15|few|TRBD2|TRBJ2-5
TGTGCCACCAGCATCGGACTAGCGGGGGAGACCCAGTACTTC
CATSIGLAGETQYF
>TRBV7-9|many|NA|TRBJ2-3
TGTGCCAGCAGCTTTACAGGGGGGGGCACAGATACGCAGTATTTT
CASSFTGGGTDTQYF
>TRBV10-2|NA|NA|TRBJ2-7
TGCGCCAGCAGTGAGTCGAGGTCAGCATACGAGCAGTACTTC
CASSESRSAYEQYF
>TRBV19|NA|NA|TRBJ2-2
TGTGCCAGTAGCCAGGACAGCGGGTTCACCGGGGAGCTGTTTTTT
CASSQDSGFTGELFF
>TRBV9|NA|TRBD2|TRBJ2-3
TGTGCCAGCAGCGTTCAAGCGGGGGGCACAGATACGCAGTATTTT
CASSVQAGGTDTQYF
>TRBV30|NA|NA|TRBJ2-3
TGTGCCTGGAGTGCTCTCGGGAGCACAGATACGCAGTATTTT
CAWSALGSTDTQYF
>TRBV10-3|NA|TRBD1|TRBJ2-5
TGTGCCATCAGTGAGCCAGGGACAGGGTTTACAGAGACCCAGTACTTC
CAISEPGTGFTETQYF
>TRBV5-4|NA|NA|TRBJ2-5
TGTGCCAGCAGCTTGTGGCCCATGGAGACCCAGTACTTC
CASSLWPMETQYF
>TRBV29-1|NA|TRBD1|TRBJ2-7
TGCAGCGTAGAACAGGGGGCACCCTACGAGCAGTACTTC
CSVEQGAPYEQYF
>TRBV4-1|NA|NA|TRBJ1-1
TGCGCCAGCAGCCAAGACGGGAACACTGAAGCTTTCTTT
CASSQDGNTEAFF